This is a list of T cell receptor beta chains from one sample in a study of OX40 agonist ivuxolimab in advanced cancers. Measured with immunoSEQ multiplex PCR; TCRdb has only the in-frame clones, and not every one. The sample lists fewer than 85,000 clones, over 70% seen once, with just under 7% in the top ten. The sample consisted of CD4+ or CD8+ T cells sorted from blood, taken in a trial of the OX40 agonist ivuxolimab. All receptors come from an adult with an advanced solid tumor such as melanoma, head and neck, liver or kidney cancer. The CDR3 runs from the conserved cysteine through the conserved F or W. The D gene is left open where the match is weak. Clone size is given for some rows only: seen once, a few or many times, or a class if the clone is expanded.

CDR3aa,CDR3nt,j_gene,v_gene,abundance,d_gene
CASSLALAGTYNEQFF,TGTGCCAGCAGCTTAGCTCTAGCGGGCACCTACAATGAGCAGTTCTTC,TRBJ2-1,TRBV7-9,-,TRBD2
CASSVGLREGWSETQYF,TGTGCCAGCAGCGTAGGATTAAGGGAGGGATGGTCAGAGACCCAGTACTTC,TRBJ2-5,TRBV9,-,TRBD2
CASSEEGRKASNQPQHF,TGTGCCAGCAGTGAAGAGGGGCGAAAAGCGAGCAATCAGCCCCAGCATTTT,TRBJ1-5,TRBV6-1,-,-
CASSTQKAGELFF,TGTGCCAGCAGTACCCAGAAGGCCGGGGAGCTGTTTTTT,TRBJ2-2,TRBV6-6,-,-
CASSILSTRSQPQHF,TGTGCCAGTAGTATTCTGTCGACCCGTAGTCAGCCCCAGCATTTT,TRBJ1-5,TRBV19,-,-
CASSPPSRTTYEQYF,TGTGCCAGCTCACCACCGTCCAGGACCACCTACGAGCAGTACTTC,TRBJ2-7,TRBV18,-,-
CASSPSYGQTGNTIYF,TGTGCCAGCTCACCATCTTACGGACAGACAGGAAACACCATATATTTT,TRBJ1-3,TRBV18,-,-
CASSYRGRADTQYF,TGTGCCAGCAGTTACAGGGGGCGCGCAGATACGCAGTATTTT,TRBJ2-3,TRBV6-5,-,TRBD1
CASSPTGQGISRNTIYF,TGTGCCAGCAGCCCCACCGGGCAGGGCATTAGCAGAAACACCATATATTTT,TRBJ1-3,TRBV7-2,-,-
CASSVGVLRLETQYF,TGTGCCAGCAGCGTAGGGGTCCTCAGGTTAGAGACCCAGTACTTC,TRBJ2-5,TRBV9,-,-
CASQEGGSYNEQFF,TGCGCCAGCCAGGAAGGGGGATCCTACAATGAGCAGTTCTTC,TRBJ2-1,TRBV5-1,-,-
CASSLGGTGTYEQYF,TGTGCCAGTAGCCTCGGGGGGACGGGAACCTACGAGCAGTACTTC,TRBJ2-7,TRBV19,-,TRBD2
CASRSTGHPDAGELFF,TGTGCCAGCAGATCGACAGGGCATCCGGATGCCGGGGAGCTGTTTTTT,TRBJ2-2,TRBV28,-,TRBD1
CASSIQFREGDGYTF,TGTGCCAGTAGTATTCAGTTCAGGGAAGGGGATGGCTACACCTTC,TRBJ1-2,TRBV19,-,-
CAISELRTGNTGELFF,TGTGCCATCAGTGAGCTCCGGACAGGGAACACCGGGGAGCTGTTTTTT,TRBJ2-2,TRBV10-3,-,TRBD1
CAISEDSMAGGGNEQFF,TGTGCCATCAGTGAGGACTCGATGGCGGGAGGAGGGAATGAGCAGTTCTTC,TRBJ2-1,TRBV10-3,-,TRBD2
CASSSTAYGYTF,TGTGCCAGCAGTTCGACAGCTTATGGCTACACCTTC,TRBJ1-2,TRBV6-5,-,-
CASSPGRSGYTF,TGTGCCAGCAGCCCCGGGCGGAGCGGCTACACCTTC,TRBJ1-2,TRBV7-9,few,-
CASSPTPGTNTGELFF,TGCGCCAGCAGCCCGACGCCCGGGACGAACACCGGGGAGCTGTTTTTT,TRBJ2-2,TRBV5-1,-,-
CASSFYRGNTIYF,TGTGCCAGCAGTTTCTACAGGGGAAACACCATATATTTT,TRBJ1-3,TRBV27,-,-
CASSQRASYEQYF,TGTGCCAGCAGTCAACGGGCCTCCTACGAGCAGTACTTC,TRBJ2-7,TRBV2,-,-
CASSFKVTDEKLFF,TGTGCCAGCAGCTTCAAGGTGACTGATGAAAAACTGTTTTTT,TRBJ1-4,TRBV7-9,-,-
CASSRDRGNQETQYF,TGTGCCAGCAGTAGAGACAGGGGGAACCAAGAGACCCAGTACTTC,TRBJ2-5,TRBV27,-,TRBD1
CATSRDRGLGDGTREAFF,TGTGCCACCAGCAGAGATCGGGGGCTAGGTGACGGGACTCGTGAAGCTTTCTTT,TRBJ1-1,TRBV15,-,-
CASSEDRVVTEAFF,TGTGCCAGCAGTGAAGACAGGGTGGTTACTGAAGCTTTCTTT,TRBJ1-1,TRBV2,-,-
CASSPRQRTATIQETQYF,TGTGCCAGCTCACCACGACAGAGAACAGCAACTATTCAAGAGACCCAGTACTTC,TRBJ2-5,TRBV18,-,-
CASSSHVGGTSYNEQFF,TGTGCCAGCAGCTCCCATGTTGGCGGGACCTCCTACAATGAGCAGTTCTTC,TRBJ2-1,TRBV7-8,-,-
CASGLSRTEAFF,TGTGCTAGTGGTTTGTCAAGGACTGAAGCTTTCTTT,TRBJ1-1,TRBV12-5,-,-
CASSIGWGRLAKNIQYF,TGTGCCAGTAGTATAGGCTGGGGGAGATTAGCCAAAAACATTCAGTACTTC,TRBJ2-4,TRBV19,-,-
CATQRGGNQPQHF,TGTGCCACCCAACGGGGGGGCAATCAGCCCCAGCATTTT,TRBJ1-5,TRBV15,-,-
CAISTTGAHFFF,TGTGCCATCAGTACCACCGGGGCCCATTTTTTCTTT,TRBJ1-1,TRBV10-3,-,-
CASSFGTGDGYEQYF,TGTGCCAGCAGCTTCGGGACAGGGGACGGCTACGAGCAGTACTTC,TRBJ2-7,TRBV7-2,few,TRBD1
CASIREGETGPTGELFF,TGTGCCAGCATTAGAGAAGGCGAGACAGGGCCCACCGGGGAGCTGTTTTTT,TRBJ2-2,TRBV21-1,-,-